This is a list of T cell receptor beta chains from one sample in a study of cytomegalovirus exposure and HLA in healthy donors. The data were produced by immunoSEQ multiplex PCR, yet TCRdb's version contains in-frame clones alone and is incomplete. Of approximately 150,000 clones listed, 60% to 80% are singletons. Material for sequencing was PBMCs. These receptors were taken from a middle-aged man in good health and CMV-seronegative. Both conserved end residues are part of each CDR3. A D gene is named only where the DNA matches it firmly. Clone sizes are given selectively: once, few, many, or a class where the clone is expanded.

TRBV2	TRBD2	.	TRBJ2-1	CASRGNSGTSYNEQFF	TGTGCCAGCAGGGGGAATAGCGGGACCTCCTACAATGAGCAGTTCTTC
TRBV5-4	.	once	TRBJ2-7	CASSRLGLGYEQYF	TGTGCCAGCAGCCGACTGGGGCTAGGATACGAGCAGTACTTC
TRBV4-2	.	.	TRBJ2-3	CASSRGREWSTDTQYF	TGTGCCAGCAGCCGAGGTAGGGAGTGGAGCACAGATACGCAGTATTTT
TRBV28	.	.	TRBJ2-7	CASSSELRAYEQYF	TGTGCCAGCAGTTCGGAGCTCAGGGCCTACGAGCAGTACTTC
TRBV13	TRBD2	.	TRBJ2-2	CASSFLERGGIGGELFF	TGTGCCAGCAGCTTTTTAGAGCGGGGGGGCATCGGCGGGGAGCTGTTTTTT
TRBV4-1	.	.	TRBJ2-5	CASSQTLRGARETQYF	TGCGCCAGCAGCCAAACGCTCAGGGGGGCACGGGAGACCCAGTACTTC
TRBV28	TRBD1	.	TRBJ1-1	CASLRDRGTAEAFF	TGTGCCAGCCTCCGGGACAGGGGAACAGCTGAAGCTTTCTTT
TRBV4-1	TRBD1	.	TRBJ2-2	CASSQVWDRVNTGELFF	TGCGCCAGCAGCCAAGTTTGGGACAGGGTGAACACCGGGGAGCTGTTTTTT
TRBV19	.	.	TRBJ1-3	CASSLGTSYSGNTIYF	TGTGCCAGTAGCCTTGGGACTTCATACTCTGGAAACACCATATATTTT
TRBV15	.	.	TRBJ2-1	CATSRRGTHHNEQFF	TGTGCCACCAGCAGACGGGGAACCCACCACAATGAGCAGTTCTTC
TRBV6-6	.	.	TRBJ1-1	CASSRRGKDTEAFF	TGTGCCAGCAGCCGACGGGGAAAGGACACTGAAGCTTTCTTT
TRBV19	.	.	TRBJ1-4	CASSSSGPRGKEKLFF	TGTGCCAGTAGTAGCTCCGGACCGCGGGGGAAGGAAAAACTGTTTTTT
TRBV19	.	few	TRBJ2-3	CASRGGQGTQYF	TGTGCCAGTAGGGGAGGTCAGGGTACGCAGTATTTT
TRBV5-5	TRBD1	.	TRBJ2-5	CASSSSSVSGQGYQETQYF	TGTGCCAGCAGCTCCTCCTCGGTGAGCGGACAGGGGTACCAAGAGACCCAGTACTTC
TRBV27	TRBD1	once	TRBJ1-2	CASSLEGQGAFGYTF	TGTGCCAGCAGTTTAGAGGGACAGGGGGCCTTTGGCTACACCTTC